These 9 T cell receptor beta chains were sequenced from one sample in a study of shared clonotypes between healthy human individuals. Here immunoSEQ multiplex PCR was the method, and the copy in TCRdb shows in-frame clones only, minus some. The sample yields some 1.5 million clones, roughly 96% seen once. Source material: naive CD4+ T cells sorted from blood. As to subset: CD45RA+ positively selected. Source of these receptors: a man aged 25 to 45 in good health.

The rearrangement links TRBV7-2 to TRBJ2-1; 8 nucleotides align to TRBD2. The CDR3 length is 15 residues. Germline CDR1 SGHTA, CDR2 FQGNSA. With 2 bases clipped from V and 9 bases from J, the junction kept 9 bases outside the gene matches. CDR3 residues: CASSLTLSRGGEQFF. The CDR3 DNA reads TGTGCCAGCAGCTTAACCTTGTCCCGGGGGGGTGAGCAGTTCTTC.

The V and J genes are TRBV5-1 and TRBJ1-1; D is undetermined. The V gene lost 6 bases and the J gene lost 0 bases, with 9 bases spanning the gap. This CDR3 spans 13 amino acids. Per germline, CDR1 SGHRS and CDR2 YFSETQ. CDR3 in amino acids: CASKAGMNTEAFF. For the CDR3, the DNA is TGCGCCAGCAAGGCAGGAATGAACACTGAAGCTTTCTTT.

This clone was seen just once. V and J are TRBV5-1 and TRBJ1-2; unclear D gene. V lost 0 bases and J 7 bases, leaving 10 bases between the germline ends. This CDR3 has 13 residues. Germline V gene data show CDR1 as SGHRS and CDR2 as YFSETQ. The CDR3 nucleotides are TGCGCCAGCAGCTTGGCCGGTTCTGGTGGCTACACCTTC. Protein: CASSLAGSGGYTF.

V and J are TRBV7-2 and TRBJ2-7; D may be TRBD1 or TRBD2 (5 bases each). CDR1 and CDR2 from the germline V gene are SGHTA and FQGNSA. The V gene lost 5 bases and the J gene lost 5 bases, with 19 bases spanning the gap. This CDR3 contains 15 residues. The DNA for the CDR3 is TGTGCCAGCAGCCCCCAGACCGGGACCAGTGACGAGCAGTACTTC. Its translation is CASSPQTGTSDEQYF.

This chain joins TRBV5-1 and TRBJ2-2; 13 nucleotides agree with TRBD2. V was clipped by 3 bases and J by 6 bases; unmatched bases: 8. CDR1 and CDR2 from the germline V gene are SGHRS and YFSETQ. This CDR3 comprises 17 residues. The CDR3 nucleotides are TGCGCCAGCAGCTCGGGACTAGCGGGACCCCTCCCCGGGGAGCTGTTTTTT. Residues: CASSSGLAGPLPGELFF. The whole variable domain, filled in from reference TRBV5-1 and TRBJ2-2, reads KAGVTQTPRYLIKTRGQQVTLSCSPISGHRSVSWYQQTPGQGLQFLFEYFSETQRNKGNFPGRFSGRQFSNSRSEMNVSTLELGDSALYLCASSSGLAGPLPGELFFGEGSRLTVL.

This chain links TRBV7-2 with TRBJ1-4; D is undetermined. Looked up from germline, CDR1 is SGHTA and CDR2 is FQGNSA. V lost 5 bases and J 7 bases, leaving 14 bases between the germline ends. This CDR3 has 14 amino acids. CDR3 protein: CASSPEGGIEKLFF. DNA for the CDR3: TGTGCCAGCAGCCCGGAGGGAGGGATTGAAAAACTGTTTTTT. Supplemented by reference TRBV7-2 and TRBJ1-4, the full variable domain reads GAGVSQSPSNKVTEKGKDVELRCDPISGHTALYWYRQSLGQGLEFLIYFQGNSAPDKSGLPSDRFSAERTGGSVSTLTIQRTQQEDSAVYLCASSPEGGIEKLFFGSGTQLSVL.

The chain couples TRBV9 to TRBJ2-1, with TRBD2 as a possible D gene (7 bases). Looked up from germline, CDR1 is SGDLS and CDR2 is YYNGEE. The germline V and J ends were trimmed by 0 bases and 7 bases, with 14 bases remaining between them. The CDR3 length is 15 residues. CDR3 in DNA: TGTGCCAGCAGCGTAGCTCAAGGGAGGGGGAATGAGCAGTTCTTC. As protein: CASSVAQGRGNEQFF.

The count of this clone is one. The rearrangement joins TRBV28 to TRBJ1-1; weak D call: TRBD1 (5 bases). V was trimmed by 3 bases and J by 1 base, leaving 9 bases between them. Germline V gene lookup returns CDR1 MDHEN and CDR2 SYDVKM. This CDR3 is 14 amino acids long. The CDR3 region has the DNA TGTGCCAGCAGTTTGGCAGGGTCGAACACTGAAGCTTTCTTT. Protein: CASSLAGSNTEAFF.

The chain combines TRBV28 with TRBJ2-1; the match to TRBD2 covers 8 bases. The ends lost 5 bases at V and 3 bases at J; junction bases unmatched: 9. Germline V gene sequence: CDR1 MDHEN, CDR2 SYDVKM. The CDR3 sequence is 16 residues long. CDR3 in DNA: TGTGCCAGCAGTCCCCGAGCGGGAGACCGCTACAATGAGCAGTTCTTC. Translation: CASSPRAGDRYNEQFF.